The present entry profiles one TCR beta chain with its context. Its target is unknown. One junction end does not reproduce the germline sequence, and a read error may be involved. The data stem from a study of tumor and adjacent non-tumor tissue in lung cancer. On the study more broadly: On average, productive TCRbeta reads reached about 4.4 million per sample.

The CDR3 length is 15 residues. The germline V gene has CDR1 MNHEY and CDR2 SVGAGI. TCRbeta libraries were built with three rounds of nested PCR, modified from ARM-PCR. TCRdb re-called the multiplex PCR reads with MiXCR, one entry per CDR3 protein. The data hold just over 200,000 distinct CDR3 sequences, with around 71% observed a single time. The study's findings and limits: Tumor repertoires had a smaller top 100 clone share than normal lung. Tumor tissue had significantly higher TCR diversity than normal lung.

The template was RNA from unsorted bulk tissue. This TCR was sampled from a man aged 60 to 75 with non-small cell lung cancer. The J gene is TRBJ1-1, the V gene TRBV6-5, with TRBD1 matching over 7 bases. Material for sequencing was lung tumor tissue. For the CDR3, the DNA is TGTGTCAGCAGTTACGCGGGTTGGACAGGACGTGTAGCTATCTTT. Its protein is CVSSYAGWTGRVAIF.